The 29 T cell receptor beta chains below all came from one sample that was sequenced in a study of blood T cell repertoires in COVID-19. Assay used: immunoSEQ multiplex PCR; TCRdb lists only in-frame clones, some missing. The sample yields about 260,000 clones, 75% to 90% seen once. The sample consisted of peripheral blood. The receptors come from a woman in her thirties or forties who had recovered from COVID-19.

This clone is a singleton in its sample. The rearrangement joins TRBV12-3 or TRBV12-4 to TRBJ2-5; tentative D call: TRBD2 (6 bases). This CDR3 has 13 amino acids. Trimming stripped 4 bases from V and 4 bases from J, with 10 bases between. The CDR3 bases are TGTGCCAGCAGTTGGGGGGACGGAGAGACCCAGTACTTC. This encodes CASSWGDGETQYF.

The V gene is TRBV4-2, the J gene TRBJ2-7, with 14 bases fitting TRBD2. Germline CDR1 is LGHNA and CDR2 is YNFKEQ. The V gene end was trimmed by 4 bases and the J gene end by 2 bases; junction bases not matched to a gene: 4. This CDR3 has 16 amino acids. CDR3 nucleotides: TGTGCCAGCAGCCGGGGACTAGCGGGGGCCACCTACGAGCAGTACTTC. It is translated as CASSRGLAGATYEQYF.

The chain links TRBV28 to TRBJ1-4, with D maybe TRBD1 (5 bases). Germline CDR1 reads MDHEN; CDR2 reads SYDVKM. The CDR3 loop spans 15 amino acids. Trimming took off 6 bases at V and 6 bases at J, with 17 bases between the two ends. The CDR3 here is CASRRRQRADEKLFF. The CDR3, as DNA: TGTGCCAGCAGGCGAAGACAGCGGGCCGATGAAAAACTGTTTTTT.

The chain has TRBV19 and TRBJ1-2, with a weak D call TRBD1 (5 bases). V lost 9 bases and J lost 7, with 18 bases in between. The CDR3 is made up of 13 amino acids. Germline CDR1 is LNHDA and CDR2 is SQIVND (reference sequence). DNA for the CDR3: TGTGCCAGCGCGTCCCTCCAGGGAGGTGGCTACACCTTC. This sequence encodes CASASLQGGGYTF.

The chain couples TRBV2 to TRBJ2-5; possible D gene TRBD2, 6 bases. The CDR3 contains 14 residues. Germline values: CDR1 SNHLY, CDR2 FYNNEI. Trimming stripped 5 bases from V and 5 bases from J, with 15 bases between. The CDR3, as DNA: TGTGCCAGCAGTCGGGAGTTGTACGGTGAGACCCAGTACTTC. This gives the protein CASSRELYGETQYF. Full variable domain (outside the CDR3, taken from reference TRBV2 and TRBJ2-5): EPEVTQTPSHQVTQMGQEVILRCVPISNHLYFYWYRQILGQKVEFLVSFYNNEISEKSEIFDDQFSVERPDGSNFTLKIRSTKLEDSAMYFCASSRELYGETQYFGPGTRLLVL.

V usage is TRBV12-3 or TRBV12-4 and J usage is TRBJ2-3; D might be TRBD2 (6 bases). The length of the CDR3 is 13 residues. V shed 5 bases and J shed 8 bases, with 14 bases lying between them. The CDR3 DNA follows: TGTGCCAGCAGTAGTTGGATAGCGGTTACGCAGTATTTT. It yields the protein CASSSWIAVTQYF.

A single count supports this clone. The V gene is TRBV5-5, the J gene TRBJ1-1; tentative D call: TRBD1 (6 bases). CDR1 and CDR2 (germline): SGHKS, YYEKEE (reference sequence). The CDR3 totals 14 residues. The V end lost 5 bases, the J end lost 0 bases, and 11 bases lay between the germline ends. Written as DNA, the CDR3 is TGTGCCAGCAGAGGGGGACAACTGAACACTGAAGCTTTCTTT. It codes for CASRGGQLNTEAFF.

This clone was recorded once. Different DNA sequences within this sample yield the same CDR3. The rearrangement joins TRBV6-5 to TRBJ1-2, with a tentative D call TRBD1 (5 bases). Germline V CDR1 and CDR2: MNHEY, SVGAGI. CDR3 length: 14 amino acids. The V and J ends lost 0 bases and 2 bases respectively, with 7 bases between them. DNA of the CDR3: TGTGCCAGCAGTTACTCGGAGGGGAACTATGGCTACACCTTC. Its translation is CASSYSEGNYGYTF.

J is TRBJ1-2 and V is TRBV10-3; TRBD1 agrees at 10 bases. The CDR3 runs to 14 residues. V lost 4 bases, J lost 6 bases, and 5 bases stayed unmatched. CDR1 and CDR2 from the germline V gene are ENHRY and SYGVKD. The chain's CDR3 is CAISARQGANGYTF. In nucleotides, the CDR3 is TGTGCCATCAGTGCCCGACAGGGGGCTAATGGCTACACCTTC.

The CDR3 loop is CASSLPGSYEQYF. CDR3 DNA sequence: TGTGCCAGCAGCCTCCCCGGGTCCTACGAGCAGTACTTC. This sequence joins TRBV7-9 and TRBJ2-7, with unresolved D. Germline V gene sequence: CDR1 SEHNR, CDR2 FQNEAQ (reference sequence). Trimming took 5 bases from V and 1 from J, leaving 9 bases between them. The CDR3 is 13 residues long.

The rearrangement joins TRBV30 to TRBJ1-1; 8 bases agree with TRBD1. This CDR3 region has 13 residues. CDR1 is GTSNPN and CDR2 is SVGIG in the germline V gene (reference sequence). J lost 4 bases, V lost 4 bases, and 5 bases had no gene match. The CDR3 coding sequence is TGTGCCTGGACAGGGGGCCCGACCACTGAAGCTTTCTTT. Residues: CAWTGGPTTEAFF.

CDR3 region: CASSRNEARVNEQFF. CDR3 DNA: TGCGCCAGCAGCCGCAACGAGGCGCGAGTCAATGAGCAGTTCTTC. V is TRBV5-1 and J is TRBJ2-1; D call uncertain. Trimming cost V 4 bases and J 6 bases, with 17 bases left between them. The CDR3 runs 15 residues. Germline V gene data show CDR1 as SGHRS and CDR2 as YFSETQ.

This rearrangement joins TRBV6-6 to TRBJ1-1, with 7 bases identical to TRBD1. This CDR3 is 15 amino acids long. CDR1 is MNHNY and CDR2 is SVGAGI in the germline V gene (reference sequence). Trimming cost V 5 bases and J 5 bases; bases outside gene matches: 11. The CDR3 protein is CASSTKTGLGTEAFF. CDR3 DNA: TGTGCCAGCAGTACAAAGACAGGGCTTGGGACTGAAGCTTTCTTT.

V gene TRBV10-3 combines with J gene TRBJ2-3, with 11 bases that match TRBD2. V lost 8 bases, J lost 5 bases, and 3 bases stayed unmatched. Germline V gene data show CDR1 as ENHRY and CDR2 as SYGVKD. The CDR3 spans 13 residues. The CDR3 DNA sequence: TGTGCCATCTTAGCGGGGGGGCGAGATACGCAGTATTTT. It yields the protein CAILAGGRDTQYF.

This chain joins TRBV5-4 and TRBJ2-7; TRBD1 aligns across 8 bases. V shed 3 bases and J 6 bases; nucleotides not matched to a gene: 8. The CDR3 is 14 residues long. The germline V gene has CDR1 SGHNT and CDR2 YYREEE (reference sequence). In DNA form, the CDR3 reads TGTGCCAGCAGCTCGGACAGGGAGGTACGCGAGCAGTACTTC. Translated: CASSSDREVREQYF.

This rearrangement joins TRBV29-1 to TRBJ1-4; TRBD1 is a possible D gene (5 bases). The CDR3 is 14 amino acids. Trimming removed 1 base at V and 4 bases at J, with 10 bases between. Per germline, CDR1 SQVTM and CDR2 ANQGSEA. CDR3 in amino acids: CSVEGGGFNEKLFF. The CDR3, as DNA: TGCAGCGTTGAAGGGGGCGGATTTAATGAAAAACTGTTTTTT.

The chain has TRBV4-1 and TRBJ2-1; D unresolved. The CDR3 covers 12 residues. Trimming left V 4 bases short and J 5 bases short, with 6 bases between. Germline CDR1 and CDR2: MGHRA and YSYEKL. CDR3 in DNA: TGCGCCAGCAGCCCCCCTCACAATGAGCAGTTCTTC. Amino acids: CASSPPHNEQFF.

The rearrangement uses TRBV4-3 and TRBJ2-7; D is possibly TRBD2 (5 bases). Between the trimmed V and J ends, which lost 3 bases and 2 bases, there was a span of 14 bases. Germline V gives CDR1 LGHNA, CDR2 YSLEER. The CDR3 spans 15 residues. Here the CDR3 DNA reads TGCGCCAGCAGCCAGTTCCCGGGAACCACCTACGAGCAGTACTTC. Translated, it gives CASSQFPGTTYEQYF.

This clone has a handful of counts. The V and J genes are TRBV20-1 and TRBJ2-2; possible D gene TRBD2, 5 bases. CDR1 and CDR2 from the germline V gene are DFQATT and SNEGSKA (reference sequence). The V end was cut by 3 bases, the J end by 4 bases, with 12 bases between. There are 14 residues in the CDR3. The CDR3 loop is CSASFGGPTGELFF. The CDR3 DNA follows: TGCAGTGCTAGTTTTGGAGGACCCACCGGGGAGCTGTTTTTT.

The chain links TRBV18 to TRBJ1-4, with TRBD1 matching 8 bases. Germline CDR1 is KGHSH and CDR2 is LQKENI. J gave up 5 bases and V 6 bases, and 2 bases lay outside the gene matches. There are 13 residues in the CDR3. The CDR3 bases are TGTGCCAGCTCCCGGACAGGGAATGAAAAACTGTTTTTT. It codes for CASSRTGNEKLFF. Using reference TRBV18 and TRBJ1-4 for the parts outside the CDR3, the full variable domain is NAGVMQNPRHLVRRRGQEARLRCSPMKGHSHVYWYRQLPEEGLKFMVYLQKENIIDESGMPKERFSAEFPKEGPSILRIQQVVRGDSAAYFCASSRTGNEKLFFGSGTQLSVL.

This clone appeared once. The V and J genes are TRBV5-6 and TRBJ1-5; D not certain. CDR1 is SGHDT, CDR2 YYEEEE, per germline. This CDR3 has 15 amino acids. V gave up 2 bases and J gave up 2 bases, with 11 bases separating them. The CDR3 DNA reads as TGTGCCAGCAGCTTTTTTGCGATTCGCAATCAGCCCCAGCATTTT. Translated: CASSFFAIRNQPQHF.

The CDR3 protein is CSSAGTGYGYTF. The CDR3 DNA is TGCAGCTCCGCCGGGACAGGGTATGGCTACACCTTC. J is TRBJ1-2 and V is TRBV29-1; 9 bases fit TRBD1. The V segment lost 8 bases and the J segment 5 bases; nucleotides outside the gene matches: 6. The V gene's germline CDR1 is SQVTM and CDR2 ANQGSEA. The CDR3 sequence is 12 residues long.

The rearrangement joins TRBV15 to TRBJ1-1; unclear D gene. This CDR3 is 13 amino acids long. Germline V gives CDR1 LNHNV, CDR2 YYDKDF (reference sequence). V dropped 4 bases and J dropped 4 bases, with 10 bases sitting between them. The CDR3 region has the DNA TGTGCCACCAGCATGCCCGAGGGCACTGAAGCTTTCTTT. This codes for CATSMPEGTEAFF.

The chain carries TRBV19 and TRBJ2-5; 13 bases fit TRBD2. Unmatched junction bases numbered 4, after V lost 3 bases and J lost 3 bases. In germline, CDR1 is LNHDA, CDR2 SQIVND (reference sequence). There are 16 residues in the CDR3. CDR3 in amino acids: CASSMFGLAGEETQYF. The CDR3 nucleotides read TGTGCCAGTAGTATGTTTGGACTAGCGGGGGAAGAGACCCAGTACTTC.

The chain recombines TRBV3-1 (or the pseudogene TRBV3-2) with TRBJ1-2; a weak D match, TRBD1 (5 bases). In germline, CDR1 is LGHDT, CDR2 YNNKEL (reference sequence). The CDR3 has 16 amino acids. V was shortened by 5 bases and J by 1 base, with 17 bases between the two germline ends. The CDR3: CASSLTRGSLNYGYTF. Here the CDR3 DNA reads TGTGCCAGCAGCTTAACAAGGGGCAGCCTTAACTATGGCTACACCTTC.

The V gene is TRBV6-5, the J gene TRBJ1-2, with D perhaps matching TRBD1 (5 bases). Germline V lookup: CDR1 MNHEY, CDR2 SVGAGI. CDR3 length equals 13 residues. Between the trimmed V and J ends, which lost 6 bases and 3 bases, there was a span of 11 bases. In DNA, the CDR3 is TGTGCCAGCAGCCGCGGGGCCTACTATGGCTACACCTTC. It codes for CASSRGAYYGYTF.

The chain recombines TRBV5-5 with TRBJ1-1; perhaps TRBD1 as D (6 bases). The germline CDR1 and CDR2 sequences are SGHKS and YYEKEE (reference sequence). The CDR3 runs to 16 residues. The germline V and J ends were trimmed by 4 bases and 1 base, with 17 bases remaining between them. The CDR3 DNA follows: TGTGCCAGCAGCCGGACAGCGTCACATAAGAACACTGAAGCTTTCTTT. Its protein is CASSRTASHKNTEAFF.

The genes are TRBV6-2 or TRBV6-3 and TRBJ2-1; tentative D call: TRBD2 (5 bases). Germline CDR1 reads MNHEY; CDR2 reads SVGEGT. V lost 0 bases and J 10 bases, leaving 19 bases between the germline ends. The CDR3 runs to 16 residues. The CDR3 region is CASSYSGGFPLEEQFF. In nucleotides, the CDR3 is TGTGCCAGCAGTTACTCTGGCGGGTTCCCCCTCGAGGAGCAGTTCTTC.

To note about this clone: Other DNA sequences in the same sample also yield this CDR3. The CDR3 protein is CASSFLAGSYEQYF. CDR3 nucleotide sequence: TGCGCCAGCAGCTTCCTAGCGGGTTCCTACGAGCAGTACTTC. The chain is built from TRBV5-1 and TRBJ2-7, with 8 nucleotides matching TRBD2. The CDR3 has 14 residues. The ends lost 2 bases at V and 1 base at J; junction bases unmatched: 2. CDR1 is SGHRS, CDR2 YFSETQ, per germline.